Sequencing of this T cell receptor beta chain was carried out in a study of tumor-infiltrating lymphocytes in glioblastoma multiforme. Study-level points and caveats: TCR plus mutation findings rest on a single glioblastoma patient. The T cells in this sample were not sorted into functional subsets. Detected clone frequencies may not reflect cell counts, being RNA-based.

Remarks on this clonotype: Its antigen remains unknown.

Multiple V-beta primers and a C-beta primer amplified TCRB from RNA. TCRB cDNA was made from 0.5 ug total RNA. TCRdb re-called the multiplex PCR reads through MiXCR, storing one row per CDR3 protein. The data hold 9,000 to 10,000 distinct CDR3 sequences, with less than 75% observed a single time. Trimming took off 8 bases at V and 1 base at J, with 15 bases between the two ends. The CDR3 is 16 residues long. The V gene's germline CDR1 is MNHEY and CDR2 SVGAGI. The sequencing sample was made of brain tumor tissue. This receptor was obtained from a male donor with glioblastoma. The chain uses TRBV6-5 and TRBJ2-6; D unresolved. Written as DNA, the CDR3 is TGTGCCAGCCTACCGTCGCATGGGTCTGGGGCCAACGTCCTGACTTTC. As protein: CASLPSHGSGANVLTF.